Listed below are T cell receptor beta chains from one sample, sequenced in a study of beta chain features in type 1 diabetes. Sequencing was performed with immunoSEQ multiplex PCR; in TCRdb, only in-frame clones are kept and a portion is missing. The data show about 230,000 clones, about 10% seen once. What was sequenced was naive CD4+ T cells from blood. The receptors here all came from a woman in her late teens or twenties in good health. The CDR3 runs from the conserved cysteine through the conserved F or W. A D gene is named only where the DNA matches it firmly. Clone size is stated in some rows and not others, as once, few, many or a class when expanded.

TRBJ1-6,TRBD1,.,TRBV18,CASSPGTGDSPLHF,TGTGCCAGCTCCCCCGGGACAGGGGATTCACCCCTCCACTTT
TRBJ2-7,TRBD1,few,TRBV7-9,CASSSQDRAEQYF,TGTGCCAGCAGCTCGCAGGACAGGGCCGAGCAGTACTTC
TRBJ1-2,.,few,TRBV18,CASSPPSLRGLYYGYTF,TGTGCCAGCTCACCACCCTCCCTCAGGGGTCTTTACTATGGCTACACCTTC
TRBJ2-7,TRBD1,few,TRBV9,CASSVGTGGSYEQYF,TGTGCCAGCAGCGTAGGGACAGGGGGTTCTTACGAGCAGTACTTC
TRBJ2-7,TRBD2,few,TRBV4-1,CASSLRLAGEEQYF,TGCGCCAGCAGCCTGCGACTAGCGGGAGAAGAGCAGTACTTC
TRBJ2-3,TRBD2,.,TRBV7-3,CASSPWRGGQDTQYF,TGTGCCAGCAGCCCTTGGCGGGGGGGCCAAGATACGCAGTATTTT
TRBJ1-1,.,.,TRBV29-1,CSVAGTLNTEAFF,TGCAGCGTTGCAGGAACGCTGAACACTGAAGCTTTCTTT
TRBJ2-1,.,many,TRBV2,CASSDVWEDEQFF,TGTGCCAGCAGTGACGTGTGGGAGGATGAGCAGTTCTTC
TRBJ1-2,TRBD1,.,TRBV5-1,CASSATDRGGYTF,TGCGCCAGCAGCGCCACCGACAGGGGGGGCTACACCTTC
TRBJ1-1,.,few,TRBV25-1,CASSGGGATEAFF,TGTGCCAGCAGTGGAGGTGGGGCCACTGAAGCTTTCTTT
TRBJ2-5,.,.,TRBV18,CASSPRQETQYF,TGTGCCAGCTCACCTAGACAAGAGACCCAGTACTTC
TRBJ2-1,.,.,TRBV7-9,CASSLVLAGLYNEQFF,TGTGCCAGCAGCTTAGTCTTGGCGGGCCTCTACAATGAGCAGTTCTTC
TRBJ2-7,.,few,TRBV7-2,CASSLTLREQYF,TGTGCCAGCAGCTTAACCCTCAGGGAGCAGTACTTC
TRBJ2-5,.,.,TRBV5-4,CASSGRDAPGTQYF,TGTGCCAGCAGCGGAAGAGACGCGCCAGGGACCCAGTACTTC
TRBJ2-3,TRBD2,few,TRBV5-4,CASSLAGTSGIDTQYF,TGTGCCAGCAGCTTGGCTGGGACTAGCGGAATAGATACGCAGTATTTT
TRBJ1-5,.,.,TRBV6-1,CASSEGTVGPQHF,TGTGCCAGCAGTGAAGGGACAGTTGGGCCCCAGCATTTT
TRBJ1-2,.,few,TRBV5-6,CASSPGEYGYTF,TGTGCCAGCAGCCCGGGGGAGTATGGCTACACCTTC
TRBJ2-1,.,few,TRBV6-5,CASSEPYNEQFF,TGTGCCAGCAGTGAGCCTTACAATGAGCAGTTCTTC
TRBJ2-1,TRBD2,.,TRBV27,CASSLAGGPGEQFF,TGTGCCAGCAGCTTAGCGGGAGGGCCCGGTGAGCAGTTCTTC
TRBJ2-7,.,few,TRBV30,CAWISHEQYF,TGTGCCTGGATTAGCCACGAGCAGTACTTC
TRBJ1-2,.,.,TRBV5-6,CASSLVEAGNYGYTF,TGTGCCAGCAGCTTGGTGGAGGCCGGTAACTATGGCTACACCTTC
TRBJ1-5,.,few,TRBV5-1,CASSLGERVNQPQHF,TGCGCCAGCAGCTTGGGAGAGAGAGTCAATCAGCCCCAGCATTTT
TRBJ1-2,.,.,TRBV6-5,CASSLGSNYGYTF,TGTGCCAGCAGCCTTGGCTCCAACTATGGCTACACCTTC
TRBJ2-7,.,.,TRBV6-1,CASSDQRAMEQYF,TGTGCCAGCAGTGATCAGCGGGCTATGGAGCAGTACTTC
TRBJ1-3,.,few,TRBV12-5,CASGMTSSGNTIYF,TGTGCTAGTGGAATGACAAGCTCTGGAAACACCATATATTTT
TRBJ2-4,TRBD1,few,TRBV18,CASSTTRDRNIQYF,TGTGCCAGCTCAACGACCCGGGACAGAAACATTCAGTACTTC
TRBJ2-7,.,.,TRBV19,CASTRDTMTYEQYF,TGTGCCAGTACAAGGGACACAATGACCTACGAGCAGTACTTC
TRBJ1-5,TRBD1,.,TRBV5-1,CASSLDGQGEQPQHF,TGCGCCAGCAGCTTGGATGGACAGGGGGAACAGCCCCAGCATTTT
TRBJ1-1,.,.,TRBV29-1,CSVAKGGAANTEAFF,TGCAGCGTTGCGAAGGGGGGGGCAGCGAACACTGAAGCTTTCTTT
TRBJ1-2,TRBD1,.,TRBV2,CASSDRQGEDGYTF,TGTGCCAGCAGTGACCGACAGGGGGAGGATGGCTACACCTTC
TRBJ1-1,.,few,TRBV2,CASRGTGTEAFF,TGTGCCAGCAGGGGTACGGGCACTGAAGCTTTCTTT
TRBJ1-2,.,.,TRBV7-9,CASSLVAGPYGYTF,TGTGCCAGCAGCTTAGTGGCGGGCCCCTATGGCTACACCTTC
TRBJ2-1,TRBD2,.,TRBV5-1,CASRPLAGGLGEQFF,TGCGCCAGCAGGCCTCTAGCGGGGGGACTGGGTGAGCAGTTCTTC
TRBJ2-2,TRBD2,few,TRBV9,CASSVLAGGAGELFF,TGTGCCAGCAGCGTACTAGCGGGAGGGGCCGGGGAGCTGTTTTTT
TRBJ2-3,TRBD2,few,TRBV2,CASSERLAGGRADTQYF,TGTGCCAGCAGTGAAAGGCTAGCGGGAGGGCGTGCGGATACGCAGTATTTT
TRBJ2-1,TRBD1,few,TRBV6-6,CASSYSGQGGNEQFF,TGTGCCAGCAGTTACTCGGGACAGGGGGGCAATGAGCAGTTCTTC
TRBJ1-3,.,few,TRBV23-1,CASSRDTRSGNTIYF,TGCGCCAGCAGCCGGGACACCCGCTCTGGAAACACCATATATTTT
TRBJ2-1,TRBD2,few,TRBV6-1,CASSGSGVTYNEQFF,TGTGCCAGCAGTGGTAGCGGGGTTACTTACAATGAGCAGTTCTTC
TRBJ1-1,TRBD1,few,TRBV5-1,CASSFWTGDTEAFF,TGCGCCAGCAGCTTCTGGACAGGGGACACTGAAGCTTTCTTT
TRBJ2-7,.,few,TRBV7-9,CASSLLGQRNEQYF,TGTGCCAGCAGCTTATTGGGACAAAGGAACGAGCAGTACTTC
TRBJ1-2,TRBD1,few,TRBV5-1,CASQGANYGYTF,TGCGCCAGCCAGGGGGCTAACTATGGCTACACCTTC
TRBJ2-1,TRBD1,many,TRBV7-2,CASSRRDRGLDEQFF,TGTGCCAGCAGCCGCCGGGACAGGGGGCTCGATGAGCAGTTCTTC
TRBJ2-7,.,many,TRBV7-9,CASSFKSGQYF,TGTGCCAGCAGCTTCAAGTCCGGGCAGTACTTC
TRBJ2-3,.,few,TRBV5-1,CASRNREGDTQYF,TGCGCCAGCAGAAACAGGGAAGGGGATACGCAGTATTTT
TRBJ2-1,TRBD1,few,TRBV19,CASSRSGQSYNEQFF,TGTGCCAGTAGTAGATCGGGACAGTCCTACAATGAGCAGTTCTTC
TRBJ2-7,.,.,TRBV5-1,CASSSGSREGYEQYF,TGCGCCAGCAGCTCCGGATCCCGGGAAGGCTACGAGCAGTACTTC
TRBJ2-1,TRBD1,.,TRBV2,CASSVDRGNEQFF,TGTGCCAGCAGTGTGGACAGGGGAAATGAGCAGTTCTTC
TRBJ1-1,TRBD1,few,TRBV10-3,CAISDGQGLNTEAFF,TGTGCCATCAGTGATGGACAGGGCCTTAACACTGAAGCTTTCTTT
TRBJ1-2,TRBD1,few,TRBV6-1,CASSKTGTHGYTF,TGTGCCAGCAGTAAGACAGGGACCCATGGCTACACCTTC
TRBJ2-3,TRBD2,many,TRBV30,CAWNSAGGLEDTQYF,TGTGCCTGGAATTCAGCGGGGGGGCTAGAGGATACGCAGTATTTT
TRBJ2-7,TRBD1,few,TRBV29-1,CSVEGQGADEQYF,TGCAGCGTTGAGGGACAGGGGGCTGACGAGCAGTACTTC
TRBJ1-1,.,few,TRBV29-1,CSVLSRAGTLNTEAFF,TGCAGCGTTCTTTCCCGGGCAGGGACTTTGAACACTGAAGCTTTCTTT
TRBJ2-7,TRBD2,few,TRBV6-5,CASSYGSGSSYEQYF,TGTGCCAGCAGTTACGGAAGCGGGAGTTCCTACGAGCAGTACTTC
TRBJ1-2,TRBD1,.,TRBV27,CASSPLERGGGYGYTF,TGTGCCAGCAGTCCATTAGAACGAGGGGGCGGCTATGGCTACACCTTC
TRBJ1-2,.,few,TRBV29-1,CSVPTGGGRSYGYTF,TGCAGCGTTCCTACTGGTGGGGGCAGGAGCTATGGCTACACCTTC
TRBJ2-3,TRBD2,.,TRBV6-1,CASTRLAGGDTQYF,TGTGCCAGCACTAGACTAGCGGGGGGGGATACGCAGTATTTT
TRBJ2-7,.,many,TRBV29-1,CSAQRDTYEQYF,TGCAGCGCCCAGCGGGACACCTACGAGCAGTACTTC
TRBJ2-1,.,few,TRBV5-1,CASSPGDNYNEQFF,TGCGCCAGCAGCCCCGGAGATAACTACAATGAGCAGTTCTTC
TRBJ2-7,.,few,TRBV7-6,CASIPYSGDAAYEQYF,TGTGCCAGCATCCCTTATTCAGGCGACGCAGCCTACGAGCAGTACTTC
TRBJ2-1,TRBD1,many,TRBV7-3,CASSTRQGAYNEQFF,TGTGCCAGCAGCACTAGACAGGGGGCCTACAATGAGCAGTTCTTC